This is a list of T cell receptor beta chains from one sample in a study of cytomegalovirus exposure and HLA in healthy donors. TCRdb keeps only in-frame clones here, not all; method: immunoSEQ multiplex PCR. This sample has 55,000 to 85,000 clones, with approximately 79% found just once. Sequences were obtained from PBMCs. All receptors come from a woman in her thirties or forties in good health and CMV-seropositive. Each CDR3 is given with its conserved first and last residue. The order of the fields is clone size, V gene, CDR3 protein. Part of the rows lack a size; the others show once, few, many or a class for expanded clones.

>NA|TRBV5-1
CASGYGLNTGELFF
>NA|TRBV29-1
CSVLQGLAGGETQYF
>few|TRBV6-5
CASRGAGTGLETQYF
>once|TRBV19
CARTGGSNYGYTF
>NA|TRBV5-6
CASSLEAAGQTDTQYF
>once|TRBV7-8
CASSLGGGNSNQPQHF
>NA|TRBV9
CASSVDRWETQYF
>NA|TRBV29-1
CSVAPGTSGGNEQFF
>large|TRBV10-3
CAISEPGNNQPQHF
>few|TRBV7-2
CASSLFGGGAYGYTF
>NA|TRBV10-3
CAISETGTRNPLRGYTF
>few|TRBV6-5
CASSYRKRKDTEAFF
>few|TRBV5-1
CASSFLLAGSTDTQYF
>NA|TRBV30
CAWKRGTGPYEQYF
>NA|TRBV27
CASRPAGQGGEKLFF
>few|TRBV28
CASSPGTAGDTQYF
>once|TRBV9
CASSVGAAATNEKLFF
>NA|TRBV6-5
CASRKTGYDNQPQHF
>NA|TRBV7-3
CASRLSVEPTNTGELFF
>NA|TRBV6-5
CASSYAGAGELFF
>NA|TRBV6-5
CASTWRQGGGELFF
>few|TRBV19
CASSSTSWNEQFF
>NA|TRBV5-6
CASSFGTGGNSPLHF
>NA|TRBV12-5
CASGADSGYGYTF
>NA|TRBV29-1
CSVLGSTEAFF
>NA|TRBV2
CASTQGGGAVEQYF
>NA|TRBV18
CASSPGTGANQPQHF
>NA|TRBV5-1
CASSLEATKYEQYF
>few|TRBV9
CASSGGTGDYYEQYF
>NA|TRBV19
CASSIDRVQETQYF
>NA|TRBV10-1
CASSFTSDRGNEQFF
>NA|TRBV5-4
CASSLVAGSEEKLFF
>NA|TRBV11-3
CASSTLLLGSTGELFF
>NA|TRBV6-6
CASTGQGLSYEQYF
>once|TRBV7-9
CASSAGGQIYEQYF
>few|TRBV6-5
CASSADRNYGYTF
>few|TRBV4-1
CASSQGGAGMSYEQYF
>once|TRBV5-6
CTSSLSGGETQYF
>NA|TRBV2
CASWDSRSSYNSPLHF
>NA|TRBV29-1
CSVADRGFEKTEAFF
>NA|TRBV7-2
CASSPGLAGEQDTQYF
>NA|TRBV11-2
CASRGLTGAVTGELFF
>NA|TRBV7-6
CASSPPDRVATQYF
>NA|TRBV5-6
CASSPLGQGSLQNYGYTF
>NA|TRBV11-3
CASSSRWGDGYTF
>NA|TRBV7-8
CASSRLGYEQYF
>few|TRBV27
CASIGGFGNTEAFF
>NA|TRBV7-8
CASSFRGKGAEAFF
>NA|TRBV19
CASSQLNRETDTQYF
>NA|TRBV7-3
CASSSGQDYGYTF
>NA|TRBV13
CASSSRGTGGTYEQYF
>NA|TRBV27
CASSFMTGGSYTEAFF
>few|TRBV5-6
CASSLGYGVNQPQHF
>NA|TRBV5-5
CASSLWTGASGSYGYTF
>NA|TRBV25-1
CASSPSGGVTEAFF